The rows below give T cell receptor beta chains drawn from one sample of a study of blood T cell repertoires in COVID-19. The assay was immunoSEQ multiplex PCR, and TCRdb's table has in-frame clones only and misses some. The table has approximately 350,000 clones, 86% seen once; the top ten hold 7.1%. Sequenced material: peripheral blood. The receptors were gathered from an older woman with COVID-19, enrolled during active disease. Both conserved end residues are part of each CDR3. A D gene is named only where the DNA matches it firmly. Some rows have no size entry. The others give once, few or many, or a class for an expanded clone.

CDR3 protein: CASSPLGQASEAFF; CDR3 DNA: TGTGCCAGCTCACCCCTAGGACAGGCCTCTGAAGCTTTCTTT; J gene: TRBJ1-1; V gene: TRBV18; clone size: once; D gene: TRBD1
CDR3 protein: CASSATEYTIYF; CDR3 DNA: TGTGCCAGCAGCGCGACAGAATACACCATATATTTT; J gene: TRBJ1-3; V gene: TRBV9; clone size: NA; D gene: NA
CDR3 protein: CASSQGVLASTDTQYF; CDR3 DNA: TGTGCCAGCAGCCAAGGGGTACTAGCTAGTACAGATACGCAGTATTTT; J gene: TRBJ2-3; V gene: TRBV4-2; clone size: once; D gene: NA
CDR3 protein: CASARDSNQPQHF; CDR3 DNA: TGTGCATCAGCGCGGGATAGCAATCAGCCCCAGCATTTT; J gene: TRBJ1-5; V gene: TRBV2; clone size: NA; D gene: NA
CDR3 protein: CASSLLPLQGANTEAFF; CDR3 DNA: TGTGCCAGCAGTTTACTTCCTCTACAGGGGGCTAATACTGAAGCTTTCTTT; J gene: TRBJ1-1; V gene: TRBV27; clone size: NA; D gene: TRBD1
CDR3 protein: CASSLKAGGNSPLHF; CDR3 DNA: TGTGCCAGCAGCTTAAAGGCAGGGGGGAATTCACCCCTCCACTTT; J gene: TRBJ1-6; V gene: TRBV7-2; clone size: NA; D gene: TRBD1
CDR3 protein: CASSTGTGGYNEQFF; CDR3 DNA: TGTGCCAGCAGCACCGGGACAGGGGGATACAATGAGCAGTTCTTC; J gene: TRBJ2-1; V gene: TRBV5-5; clone size: NA; D gene: TRBD1
CDR3 protein: CASSSGGLGEQYF; CDR3 DNA: TGTGCCAGCAGCTCCGGGGGGCTGGGCGAGCAGTACTTC; J gene: TRBJ2-7; V gene: TRBV7-6; clone size: NA; D gene: NA
CDR3 protein: CASSYRAGNTIYF; CDR3 DNA: TGTGCCAGCAGTTACCGGGCTGGAAACACCATATATTTT; J gene: TRBJ1-3; V gene: TRBV6-5; clone size: NA; D gene: NA
CDR3 protein: CASSFGTVPGNTIYF; CDR3 DNA: TGCGCCAGCAGCTTCGGGACAGTGCCTGGAAACACCATATATTTT; J gene: TRBJ1-3; V gene: TRBV5-1; clone size: NA; D gene: TRBD1
CDR3 protein: CASSLTSGATGGQFF; CDR3 DNA: TGTGCCAGCAGCTTGACTAGCGGGGCTACCGGGGGGCAGTTCTTC; J gene: TRBJ2-1; V gene: TRBV11-3; clone size: NA; D gene: TRBD2
CDR3 protein: CASSAMDRRTEAFF; CDR3 DNA: TGTGCCAGCAGCGCAATGGACAGGAGAACTGAAGCTTTCTTT; J gene: TRBJ1-1; V gene: TRBV9; clone size: NA; D gene: TRBD1
CDR3 protein: CASIFRATEAFF; CDR3 DNA: TGTGCCAGCATCTTCAGGGCCACTGAAGCTTTCTTT; J gene: TRBJ1-1; V gene: TRBV12-3/TRBV12-4; clone size: NA; D gene: NA
CDR3 protein: CASSFYQRGHTGELFF; CDR3 DNA: TGTGCCAGCAGCTTTTACCAGCGGGGCCACACCGGGGAGCTGTTTTTT; J gene: TRBJ2-2; V gene: TRBV12-1; clone size: NA; D gene: NA
CDR3 protein: CASSQGILAGVPYEQYF; CDR3 DNA: TGTGCCAGCAGCCAAGGAATTCTAGCGGGGGTTCCCTACGAGCAGTACTTC; J gene: TRBJ2-7; V gene: TRBV3-1/TRBV3-2; clone size: NA; D gene: TRBD2
CDR3 protein: CASSEEEGGAYEQYF; CDR3 DNA: TGTGCCAGCAGTGAAGAGGAAGGGGGGGCCTACGAGCAGTACTTC; J gene: TRBJ2-7; V gene: TRBV6-4; clone size: NA; D gene: NA
CDR3 protein: CASSWGTGNTEAFF; CDR3 DNA: TGTGCCAGCAGTTGGGGGACAGGGAACACTGAAGCTTTCTTT; J gene: TRBJ1-1; V gene: TRBV6-6; clone size: NA; D gene: TRBD1
CDR3 protein: CASKQTSGANVLTF; CDR3 DNA: TGTGCCAGTAAACAGACCTCTGGGGCCAACGTCCTGACTTTC; J gene: TRBJ2-6; V gene: TRBV7-3; clone size: NA; D gene: NA
CDR3 protein: CASSLNVGFNEKLFF; CDR3 DNA: TGTGCCAGCAGCTTGAATGTCGGTTTTAATGAAAAACTGTTTTTT; J gene: TRBJ1-4; V gene: TRBV5-6; clone size: NA; D gene: NA
CDR3 protein: CASSKLGQGGNYGYTF; CDR3 DNA: TGTGCCAGCAGCAAACTAGGACAGGGGGGAAACTATGGCTACACCTTC; J gene: TRBJ1-2; V gene: TRBV9; clone size: few; D gene: TRBD1
CDR3 protein: CASSVRLAGPTDTQYF; CDR3 DNA: TGTGCCAGCAGCGTCCGACTAGCGGGGCCCACAGATACGCAGTATTTT; J gene: TRBJ2-3; V gene: TRBV9; clone size: NA; D gene: TRBD2
CDR3 protein: CAIRAPQGYYGYTF; CDR3 DNA: TGTGCCATCAGGGCTCCCCAGGGGTACTATGGCTACACCTTC; J gene: TRBJ1-2; V gene: TRBV10-3; clone size: NA; D gene: NA
CDR3 protein: CASTLTETGFYGYTF; CDR3 DNA: TGTGCCAGTACCCTCACCGAGACGGGTTTCTATGGCTACACCTTC; J gene: TRBJ1-2; V gene: TRBV19; clone size: NA; D gene: NA